The clone carrying this T cell receptor (beta chain) was picked up one time. Its antigen is unidentified. The CDR3 is 14 residues long. The V gene's germline CDR1 is SGHNT and CDR2 YYREEE (reference sequence). V lost 3 bases, J lost 8 bases, and 12 bases lay in between. Constant-region reverse primers amplified full-length variable regions, followed by semi-nested Nested Universal Primer A PCR. TCRdb called the 5' RACE reads again in MiXCR, with one record for every CDR3 protein. The sample contains around 5,300 distinct CDR3 sequences, around 70% of which appear only once. Study results and limitations: Tumor Tregs overlapped most with tumor, then blood, naive CD4+ cells.

Sequencing was performed on naive CD4+ T cells sorted from blood. Noted subset: naive CD4+ T cells, CD4+CD45RA+CD25-. The V call is TRBV5-4, the J call TRBJ1-6; TRBD1 might be the D (5 bases). This TCR was recovered from a female donor with breast cancer. As DNA, the CDR3 is TGTGCCAGCAGCTCCGACTGGGGGGATTCACCCCTCCACTTT. The encoded protein is CASSSDWGDSPLHF.